Presented here are 3 T cell receptor beta chains from one specimen sequenced in a study of cytotoxic CD8 clonotypes in ibrutinib-treated CLL. The repertoire was sequenced with immunoSEQ multiplex PCR; TCRdb's copy has only in-frame clones and lacks some. The table includes more than 110,000 clones, 70% to 90% detected once. This specimen consisted of PBMCs, obtained after 36 months of ibrutinib treatment. The receptor set was obtained from a human donor with chronic lymphocytic leukemia.

The chain uses TRBV11-2 and TRBJ2-3, with D perhaps matching TRBD1 or TRBD2 (6 bases each). Per germline, CDR1 SGHAT and CDR2 FQNNGV. The CDR3 sequence is 16 residues long. Deletions cut 2 bases from V and 0 bases from J, with 12 bases between. CDR3 in DNA: TGTGCCAGCAGCTTAATCCGGGGGCCAAGCACAGATACGCAGTATTTT. Translation gives CASSLIRGPSTDTQYF.

The chain has TRBV18 and TRBJ2-1, with 13 bases fitting TRBD2. Germline V gives CDR1 KGHSH, CDR2 LQKENI. The CDR3 is 15 amino acids. V lost 6 bases and J lost 9; bases outside the gene matches: 8. The DNA for the CDR3 is TGTGCCAGCTCCCCCGGACTAGCGGGAGTCATTGAGCAGTTCTTC. It encodes CASSPGLAGVIEQFF.

The V gene is TRBV30, the J gene TRBJ2-7; D unresolved. CDR1 is GTSNPN and CDR2 is SVGIG in the germline V gene (reference sequence). V was clipped by 2 bases and J by 4 bases, with 12 bases between them. The CDR3 extends over 13 amino acids. In nucleotides, the CDR3 is TGTGCCTGGAGTACTGTAAACCCTTACGAGCAGTACTTC. Its translation: CAWSTVNPYEQYF.